A selection of T cell receptor beta chains follows, all from one sample in a study of shared clonotypes between healthy human individuals. Measured with immunoSEQ multiplex PCR; TCRdb has only the in-frame clones, and not every one. The sample lists over a million clones; approximately 80% were seen once. Sequences were obtained from memory CD4+ T cells from PBMCs. All receptors come from a man younger than 35 in good health. Some clones in this sample may be carry-over from other donors' samples. CDR3s include the opening cysteine and the closing phenylalanine or tryptophan. A D gene is named only where the DNA matches it firmly. Some rows have no size entry. The others give once, few or many, or a class for an expanded clone.

J: TRBJ2-3; D: -; size: -; V: TRBV5-1; DNA: TGCGCCAGCAGCACTGGGACTGGCAGGGATACGCAGTATTTT; CDR3: CASSTGTGRDTQYF
J: TRBJ2-2; D: -; size: few; V: TRBV6-5; DNA: TGTGCCAGCAGTCGCGGGACTAACACCGGGGAGCTGTTTTTT; CDR3: CASSRGTNTGELFF
J: TRBJ2-7; D: -; size: -; V: TRBV2; DNA: TGTGCCAGCACCGGGCGTACTAAGGTCTCCGAGCAGTACTTC; CDR3: CASTGRTKVSEQYF
J: TRBJ1-5; D: -; size: -; V: TRBV6-6; DNA: TGTGCCAGCAGTAGGCAGGAGAATCAGCCCCAGCATTTT; CDR3: CASSRQENQPQHF
J: TRBJ1-1; D: -; size: -; V: TRBV11-2; DNA: TGTGCCAGCAGCTTACGTTGGGGGGACACTGAAGCTTTCTTT; CDR3: CASSLRWGDTEAFF
J: TRBJ1-2; D: -; size: -; V: TRBV9; DNA: TGTGCCAGCAGCGTAGGAGGGGTGGATGGCTACACCTTC; CDR3: CASSVGGVDGYTF
J: TRBJ1-2; D: -; size: few; V: TRBV7-8; DNA: TGTGCCAGCAGCCCGAATAGGGGGGACTATGGCTACACCTTC; CDR3: CASSPNRGDYGYTF
J: TRBJ1-2; D: -; size: -; V: TRBV6-1; DNA: TGTGCCAGCAGTGAAAATTACAGGACAATTGGCTACACCTTC; CDR3: CASSENYRTIGYTF
J: TRBJ2-1; D: -; size: -; V: TRBV30; DNA: TGTGCCTGGAGTGGGAGGGGCGGCCGATACAATGAGCAGTTCTTC; CDR3: CAWSGRGGRYNEQFF
J: TRBJ1-5; D: TRBD1; size: few; V: TRBV28; DNA: TGTGCCAGCAGTTTTGTGGGACAGGGTTATCAGCCCCAGCATTTT; CDR3: CASSFVGQGYQPQHF
J: TRBJ1-2; D: TRBD1; size: once; V: TRBV5-5; DNA: TGTGCCAGCAGCTGGGGTGACAGGGCGTATGGCTACACCTTC; CDR3: CASSWGDRAYGYTF
J: TRBJ2-2; D: TRBD2; size: once; V: TRBV7-7; DNA: TGTGCCAGCAGCTCGGGACTAGCGGGAGTTAACACCGGGGAGCTGTTTTTT; CDR3: CASSSGLAGVNTGELFF
J: TRBJ2-2; D: -; size: -; V: TRBV2; DNA: TGTGCCAGCAGGGGCGAGGCCGGGGAGCTGTTTTTT; CDR3: CASRGEAGELFF
J: TRBJ2-1; D: TRBD2; size: -; V: TRBV19; DNA: TGTGCCACCGCCCCCGGCAGACTAGCGGGATCAAATGAGCAGTTCTTC; CDR3: CATAPGRLAGSNEQFF
J: TRBJ1-6; D: -; size: -; V: TRBV7-9; DNA: TGTGCCAGCAGCCCCGAGGGGGGGTTTTCACCCCTCCACTTT; CDR3: CASSPEGGFSPLHF
J: TRBJ2-1; D: TRBD2; size: -; V: TRBV2; DNA: TGTGCCAGCCAATTGGGGCTAGCGGGAGGGAACAATGAGCAGTTCTTC; CDR3: CASQLGLAGGNNEQFF
J: TRBJ2-2; D: TRBD2; size: -; V: TRBV7-2; DNA: TGTGCCAGCAGCTTGCAGGGAGGGAGTACGATCGGGGAGCTGTTTTTT; CDR3: CASSLQGGSTIGELFF
J: TRBJ2-4; D: -; size: -; V: TRBV4-3; DNA: TGCGCCAGCAGCGCGACAGACCGACTAGCCAAAAACATTCAGTACTTC; CDR3: CASSATDRLAKNIQYF
J: TRBJ1-1; D: -; size: -; V: TRBV6-5; DNA: TGTGCCAGCAGTTACAGGACAGTTGAAGCTTTCTTT; CDR3: CASSYRTVEAFF
J: TRBJ1-1; D: -; size: -; V: TRBV6-6; DNA: TGTGCCAGCAGTTACCCGATGGGTCCGGAAGCTTTCTTT; CDR3: CASSYPMGPEAFF
J: TRBJ2-7; D: TRBD1; size: -; V: TRBV6-1; DNA: TGTGCCAGCAGTGAAGGGACAGGCCTACGGTCTACCTACGAGCAGTACTTC; CDR3: CASSEGTGLRSTYEQYF
J: TRBJ2-1; D: TRBD2; size: -; V: TRBV7-9; DNA: TGCGCGGGGGTGGCTAGGTACAATGAGCAGTTCTTC; CDR3: CAGVARYNEQFF
J: TRBJ2-2; D: TRBD2; size: -; V: TRBV7-2; DNA: TGTGCCAGCAGCCCTCGGACTAGCGGGCCGAACACCGGGGAGCTGTTTTTT; CDR3: CASSPRTSGPNTGELFF
J: TRBJ1-4; D: -; size: -; V: TRBV2; DNA: TGTGCCAGCACCATTAATGAAAAACTGTTTTTT; CDR3: CASTINEKLFF
J: TRBJ2-1; D: TRBD2; size: -; V: TRBV7-3; DNA: TGTGCCAGCAGCTTAGGGCTAGCGGACAATGAGCAGTTCTTC; CDR3: CASSLGLADNEQFF
J: TRBJ1-1; D: -; size: -; V: TRBV28; DNA: TGTGCCAGCAATTTGGTTGCGGGGGGCAAAGCTTTCTTT; CDR3: CASNLVAGGKAFF
J: TRBJ1-2; D: -; size: -; V: TRBV6-5; DNA: TGTGCCAGCACCCGGGGGGGACCTAACTATGGCTACACCTTC; CDR3: CASTRGGPNYGYTF
J: TRBJ2-7; D: TRBD2; size: once; V: TRBV28; DNA: TGTGCCAGCCTATCCTCTGGGGGGGGAGGGCTGACCTACGAGCAGTACTTC; CDR3: CASLSSGGGGLTYEQYF
J: TRBJ1-1; D: TRBD1; size: once; V: TRBV11-2; DNA: TGTGCCAGCAGTGGGACAGCAAACACTGAAGCTTTCTTT; CDR3: CASSGTANTEAFF
J: TRBJ2-1; D: -; size: -; V: TRBV7-3; DNA: TGTGCCAGCAGCTTAACCGGGGGAAATGAGCAGTTCTTC; CDR3: CASSLTGGNEQFF
J: TRBJ1-3; D: -; size: -; V: TRBV30; DNA: TGTGCCTGGAGTGTTTCCAACGGAAACACCATATATTTT; CDR3: CAWSVSNGNTIYF
J: TRBJ2-3; D: -; size: -; V: TRBV30; DNA: TGTGCCTGGCGGGAGAGCACAGATACGCAGTATTTT; CDR3: CAWRESTDTQYF
J: TRBJ2-1; D: TRBD1; size: -; V: TRBV5-4; DNA: TGTGCCAGCAGCATCGGGACAGGCCGTTACAATGAGCAGTTCTTC; CDR3: CASSIGTGRYNEQFF
J: TRBJ2-7; D: TRBD2; size: -; V: TRBV11-2; DNA: TGTGCCAGCAGCCGGACTAGCGGAGGGGGGGTCGAGCAGTACTTC; CDR3: CASSRTSGGGVEQYF
J: TRBJ1-3; D: -; size: -; V: TRBV5-4; DNA: TGTGCCAGCAGCGCCGACGGGGAAACTGGAAACACCATATATTTT; CDR3: CASSADGETGNTIYF
J: TRBJ2-3; D: TRBD1; size: many; V: TRBV27; DNA: TGTGCCAGCAGTTTATCGCTCGGGACAGCAAGCACAGATACGCAGTATTTT; CDR3: CASSLSLGTASTDTQYF
J: TRBJ2-7; D: -; size: -; V: TRBV1; DNA: TGCACCAGCAGCCAAGAAAACCGAAGCGAGCAGTACTTC; CDR3: CTSSQENRSEQYF
J: TRBJ2-5; D: -; size: few; V: TRBV27; DNA: TGTGCCAGCAGTCCGTTACTAGCAAGCGAGACCCAGTACTTC; CDR3: CASSPLLASETQYF
J: TRBJ2-1; D: -; size: -; V: TRBV20-1; DNA: TGCAGTGCTGTCCTAGGGGCTGAGCAGTTCTTC; CDR3: CSAVLGAEQFF
J: TRBJ1-3; D: -; size: once; V: TRBV4-3; DNA: TGCGCCAGCAGCCAAGGAGGGTTCGGAAACACCATATATTTT; CDR3: CASSQGGFGNTIYF
J: TRBJ1-2; D: -; size: -; V: TRBV6-1; DNA: TGTGCGACCACGTGGGGGCCCTCCTATGGCTACACCTTC; CDR3: CATTWGPSYGYTF
J: TRBJ1-3; D: -; size: few; V: TRBV7-9; DNA: TGTGCCAGCATCACGCCGAGCTCTGGAAACACCATATATTTT; CDR3: CASITPSSGNTIYF
J: TRBJ2-2; D: -; size: -; V: TRBV28; DNA: TGTGCCAGCAGTTTATCCCGGCTCGAAAACACCGGGGAGCTGTTTTTT; CDR3: CASSLSRLENTGELFF
J: TRBJ2-1; D: TRBD2; size: -; V: TRBV4-2; DNA: TGTGCCAGCAGCCAAGGCGGGACTAGCGACAATGAGCAGTTCTTC; CDR3: CASSQGGTSDNEQFF
J: TRBJ1-1; D: TRBD1; size: few; V: TRBV11-2; DNA: TGTGCCAGCAGCGCGCTGACAGGGAAGAACACTGAAGCTTTCTTT; CDR3: CASSALTGKNTEAFF
J: TRBJ2-7; D: -; size: -; V: TRBV5-1; DNA: TGCGCCAGCAGCTTGATGGGGGCGACATCCTACGAGCAGTACTTC; CDR3: CASSLMGATSYEQYF
J: TRBJ2-3; D: TRBD2; size: -; V: TRBV15; DNA: TGTGCCACCAGCAGGGGTAGCGGGAGGTCGACAGATACGCAGTATTTT; CDR3: CATSRGSGRSTDTQYF
J: TRBJ1-1; D: -; size: few; V: TRBV5-1; DNA: TGCGCCAGCAGCCTGGGGGCGGGTACTGAAGCTTTCTTT; CDR3: CASSLGAGTEAFF
J: TRBJ2-1; D: -; size: few; V: TRBV7-2; DNA: TGTGCCAGCAGCTTAGACAGCCAGGGCCCCAATGAGCAGTTCTTC; CDR3: CASSLDSQGPNEQFF
J: TRBJ2-1; D: -; size: -; V: TRBV7-2; DNA: TGTGCCAGCAGTCCGACCCGTATCAATGAGCAGTTCTTC; CDR3: CASSPTRINEQFF
J: TRBJ1-2; D: -; size: -; V: TRBV27; DNA: TGTGCCAGCAGTCCCCGGGGCGCGTATGGCTACACCTTC; CDR3: CASSPRGAYGYTF
J: TRBJ2-2; D: -; size: -; V: TRBV4-3; DNA: TGCGCCAGCAGCCAACTAACAGGGACGGGGAACACCGGGGAGCTGTTTTTT; CDR3: CASSQLTGTGNTGELFF
J: TRBJ2-5; D: TRBD2; size: -; V: TRBV7-9; DNA: TGTGCCAGCAGGGTAGCGGGACAAGAGACCCAGTACTTC; CDR3: CASRVAGQETQYF
J: TRBJ2-5; D: TRBD1; size: -; V: TRBV6-5; DNA: TGTGCCAGCAGGAGAGGGACAGCAGGTGGAGAGACCCAGTACTTC; CDR3: CASRRGTAGGETQYF
J: TRBJ2-1; D: TRBD2; size: -; V: TRBV6-6; DNA: TGTGCCAGCACCCTGGGGGGGTCCCCCAATGAGCAGTTCTTC; CDR3: CASTLGGSPNEQFF
J: TRBJ1-2; D: TRBD1; size: -; V: TRBV5-6; DNA: TGTGCCAGCAGCTTGAACAGGGGCCACTATGGCTACACCTTC; CDR3: CASSLNRGHYGYTF
J: TRBJ1-2; D: TRBD1; size: -; V: TRBV28; DNA: TGTGCCAGCAGCTCGGGACAGGGGGCGAATGGCTACACCTTC; CDR3: CASSSGQGANGYTF
J: TRBJ2-2; D: -; size: -; V: TRBV7-7; DNA: TGTGCCAGCAGCTTAACGTCCGGGGAGCTGTTTTTT; CDR3: CASSLTSGELFF
J: TRBJ2-1; D: TRBD1; size: -; V: TRBV7-2; DNA: TGTGCCAGCAGCTCGGGACAGCGAATATACAATGAGCAGTTCTTC; CDR3: CASSSGQRIYNEQFF
J: TRBJ2-3; D: -; size: -; V: TRBV28; DNA: TGTGCCAGCTGGGGCCCTAGCACAGATACGCAGTATTTT; CDR3: CASWGPSTDTQYF